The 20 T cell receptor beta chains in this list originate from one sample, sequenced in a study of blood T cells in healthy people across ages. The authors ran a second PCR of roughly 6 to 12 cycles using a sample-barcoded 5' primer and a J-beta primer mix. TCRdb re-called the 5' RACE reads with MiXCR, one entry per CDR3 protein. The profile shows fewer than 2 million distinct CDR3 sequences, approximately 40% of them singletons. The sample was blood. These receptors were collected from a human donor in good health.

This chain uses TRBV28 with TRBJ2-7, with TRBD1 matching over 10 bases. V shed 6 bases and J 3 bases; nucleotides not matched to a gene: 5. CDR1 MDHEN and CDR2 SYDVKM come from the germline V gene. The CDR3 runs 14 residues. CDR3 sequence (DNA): TGTGCCAGCAGGGGACAGGGGAAATTCTACGAGCAGTACTTC. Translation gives CASRGQGKFYEQYF.

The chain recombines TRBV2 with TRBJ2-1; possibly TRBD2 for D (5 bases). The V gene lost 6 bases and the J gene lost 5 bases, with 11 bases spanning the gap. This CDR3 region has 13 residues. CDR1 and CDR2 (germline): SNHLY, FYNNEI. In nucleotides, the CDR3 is TGTGCCAGCAGGGACTTCGTACACAATGAGCAGTTCTTC. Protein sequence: CASRDFVHNEQFF.

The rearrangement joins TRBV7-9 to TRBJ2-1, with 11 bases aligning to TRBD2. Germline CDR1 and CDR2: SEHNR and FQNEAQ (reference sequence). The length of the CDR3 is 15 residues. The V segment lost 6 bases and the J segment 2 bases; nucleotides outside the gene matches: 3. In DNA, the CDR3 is TGTGCCAGCAGGGGACTAGCGGAGACCTACAATGAGCAGTTCTTC. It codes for CASRGLAETYNEQFF.

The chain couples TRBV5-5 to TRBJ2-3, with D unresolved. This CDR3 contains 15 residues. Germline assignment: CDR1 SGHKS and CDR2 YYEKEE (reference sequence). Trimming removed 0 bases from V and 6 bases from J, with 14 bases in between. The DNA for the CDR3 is TGTGCCAGCAGCTTGGATATTCGGCTCGGGGATACGCAGTATTTT. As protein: CASSLDIRLGDTQYF.

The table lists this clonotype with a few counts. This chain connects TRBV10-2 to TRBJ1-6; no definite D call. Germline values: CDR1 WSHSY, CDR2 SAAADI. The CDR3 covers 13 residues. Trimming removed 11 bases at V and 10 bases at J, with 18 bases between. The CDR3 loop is CAGRRREGSPLHF. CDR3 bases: TGCGCCGGCCGACGCCGGGAAGGATCACCCCTCCACTTT.

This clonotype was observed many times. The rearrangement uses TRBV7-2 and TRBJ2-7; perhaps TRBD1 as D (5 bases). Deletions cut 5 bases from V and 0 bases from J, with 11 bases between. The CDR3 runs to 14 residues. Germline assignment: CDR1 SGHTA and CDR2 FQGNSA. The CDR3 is CASSLGHGSYEQYF. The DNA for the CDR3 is TGTGCCAGCAGCCTCGGACACGGCTCCTACGAGCAGTACTTC.

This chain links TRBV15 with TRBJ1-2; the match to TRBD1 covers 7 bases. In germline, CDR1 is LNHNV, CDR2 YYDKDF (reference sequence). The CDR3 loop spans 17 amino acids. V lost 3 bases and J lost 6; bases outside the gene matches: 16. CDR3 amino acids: CATSRVSVTGKLHGYTF. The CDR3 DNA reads TGTGCCACCAGCAGGGTGAGCGTGACAGGGAAGCTCCATGGCTACACCTTC.

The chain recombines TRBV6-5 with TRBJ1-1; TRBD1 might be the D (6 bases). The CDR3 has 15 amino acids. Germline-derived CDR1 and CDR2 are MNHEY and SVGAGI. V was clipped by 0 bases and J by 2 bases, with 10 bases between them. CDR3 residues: CASSYSPGVNTEAFF. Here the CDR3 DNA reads TGTGCCAGCAGTTACTCACCAGGGGTTAACACTGAAGCTTTCTTT.

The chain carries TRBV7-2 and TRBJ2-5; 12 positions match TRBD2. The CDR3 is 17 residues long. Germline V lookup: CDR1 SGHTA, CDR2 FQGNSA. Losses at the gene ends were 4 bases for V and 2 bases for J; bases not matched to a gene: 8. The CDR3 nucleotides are TGTGCCAGCAGCTCGACTAGCGGGGGAGTTCTACAAGAGACCCAGTACTTC. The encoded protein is CASSSTSGGVLQETQYF.

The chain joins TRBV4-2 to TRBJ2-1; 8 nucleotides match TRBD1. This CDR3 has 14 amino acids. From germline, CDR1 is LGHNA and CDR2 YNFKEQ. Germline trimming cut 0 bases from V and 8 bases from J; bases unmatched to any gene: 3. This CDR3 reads CASSQDMDRDEQFF. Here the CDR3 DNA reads TGTGCCAGCAGCCAAGATATGGACAGGGATGAGCAGTTCTTC.

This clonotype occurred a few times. The CDR3 DNA follows: TGCAGCGTTGATTCACAGGGGCCGGAGACCCAGTACTTC. Translating gives CSVDSQGPETQYF. The V and J genes are TRBV29-1 and TRBJ2-5; 7 positions agree with TRBD1. With 3 bases clipped from V and 5 bases from J, the junction kept 6 bases outside the gene matches. CDR1 SQVTM and CDR2 ANQGSEA come from the germline V gene. This CDR3 comprises 13 residues.

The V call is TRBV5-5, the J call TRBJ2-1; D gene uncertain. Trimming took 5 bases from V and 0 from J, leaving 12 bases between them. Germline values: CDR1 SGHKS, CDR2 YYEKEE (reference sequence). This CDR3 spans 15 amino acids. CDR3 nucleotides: TGTGCCAGCAGTCTGAGCGACATCTCCTACAATGAGCAGTTCTTC. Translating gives CASSLSDISYNEQFF.

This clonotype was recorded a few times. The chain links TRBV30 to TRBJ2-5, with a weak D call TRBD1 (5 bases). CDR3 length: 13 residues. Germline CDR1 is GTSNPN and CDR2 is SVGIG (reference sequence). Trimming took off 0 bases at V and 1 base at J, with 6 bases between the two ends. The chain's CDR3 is CAWSVQAQETQYF. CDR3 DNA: TGTGCCTGGAGTGTACAGGCCCAAGAGACCCAGTACTTC. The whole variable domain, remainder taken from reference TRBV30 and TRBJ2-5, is SQTIHQWPATLVQPVGSPLSLECTVEGTSNPNLYWYRQAAGRGLQLLFYSVGIGQISSEVPQNLSASRPQDRQFILSSKKLLLSDSGFYLCAWSVQAQETQYFGPGTRLLVL.

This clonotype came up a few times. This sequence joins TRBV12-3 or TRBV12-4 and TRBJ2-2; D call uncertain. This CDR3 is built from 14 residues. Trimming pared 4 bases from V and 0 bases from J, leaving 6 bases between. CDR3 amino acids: CASSSSTNTGELFF. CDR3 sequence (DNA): TGTGCCAGCAGTTCCAGCACGAACACCGGGGAGCTGTTTTTT.

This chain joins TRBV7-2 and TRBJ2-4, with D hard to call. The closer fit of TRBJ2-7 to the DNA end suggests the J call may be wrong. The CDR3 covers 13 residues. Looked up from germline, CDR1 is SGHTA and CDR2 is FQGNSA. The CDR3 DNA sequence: TGTGCCAGCAGCTATGATCTGGCCTACGAGCAGTACTTC. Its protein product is CASSYDLAYEQYF.

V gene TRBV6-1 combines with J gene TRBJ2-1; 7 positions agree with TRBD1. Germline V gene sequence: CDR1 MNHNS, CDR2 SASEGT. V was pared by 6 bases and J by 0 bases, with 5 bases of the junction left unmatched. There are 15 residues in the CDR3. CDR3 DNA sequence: TGTGCCAGCAGCGGGGACAGCTCCTCCTACAATGAGCAGTTCTTC. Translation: CASSGDSSSYNEQFF.

The CDR3 DNA follows: TGCAGCGGCGAGGGGGCGATCACCGGGGAGCTGTTTTTT. Its protein product is CSGEGAITGELFF. This chain uses TRBV29-1 with TRBJ2-2, with 7 bases aligning to TRBD1. This CDR3 is 13 amino acids long. Germline CDR1 is SQVTM and CDR2 is ANQGSEA. J gave up 4 bases and V 7 bases, and 6 bases lay outside the gene matches.

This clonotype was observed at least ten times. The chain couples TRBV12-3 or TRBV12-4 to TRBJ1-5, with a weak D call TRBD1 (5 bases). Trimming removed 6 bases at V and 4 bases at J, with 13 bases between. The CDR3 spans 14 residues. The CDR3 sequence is CASRLRDRNQPQHF. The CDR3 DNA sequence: TGTGCCAGCAGACTCCGGGACCGTAATCAGCCCCAGCATTTT.

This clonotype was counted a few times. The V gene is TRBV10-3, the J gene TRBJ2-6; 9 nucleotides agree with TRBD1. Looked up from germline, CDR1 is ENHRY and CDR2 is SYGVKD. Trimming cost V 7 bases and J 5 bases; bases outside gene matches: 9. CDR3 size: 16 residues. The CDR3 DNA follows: TGTGCCATCACCACATCAGGGACAGGGAGGGCCAACGTCCTGACTTTC. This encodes CAITTSGTGRANVLTF.

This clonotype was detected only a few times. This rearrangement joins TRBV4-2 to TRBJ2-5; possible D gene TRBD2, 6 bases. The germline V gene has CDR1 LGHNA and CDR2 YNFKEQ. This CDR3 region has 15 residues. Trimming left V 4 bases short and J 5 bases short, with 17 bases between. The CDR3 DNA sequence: TGTGCCAGCAGCCCCCCCGTTTCTAGCGTGGAGACCCAGTACTTC. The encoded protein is CASSPPVSSVETQYF.